This entry lists 14 T cell receptor beta chains sequenced from one sample in a study of memory CD4+ T cells and cytomegalovirus serostatus. Some clones are missing from TCRdb's copy, which holds only in-frame ones; the method was immunoSEQ multiplex PCR. Among 50,000 to 60,000 clones listed, 60% to 85% were seen once. Single viable CD3+CD4+CD8-CD45RO+ cells were sorted as the memory CD4+ T cells. The sequencing input was memory CD4+ T cells from blood. These receptors were obtained from an adult in good health and CMV-seropositive.

The genes are TRBV19 and TRBJ1-5, with D perhaps matching TRBD1 (5 bases). The CDR3 is 15 residues long. V lost 1 base and J 3 bases, leaving 10 bases between the germline ends. Germline V gives CDR1 LNHDA, CDR2 SQIVND (reference sequence). The CDR3 DNA sequence: TGTGCCAGTAGTATAGGAAGGGGTCCCAATCAGCCCCAGCATTTT. This gives the protein CASSIGRGPNQPQHF. Variable domain in full (rest from reference TRBV19 and TRBJ1-5): DGGITQSPKYLFRKEGQNVTLSCEQNLNHDAMYWYRQDPGQGLRLIYYSQIVNDFQKGDIAEGYSVSREKKESFPLTVTSAQKNPTAFYLCASSIGRGPNQPQHFGDGTRLSIL.

V gene TRBV29-1 combines with J gene TRBJ2-1; D is unclear. The V gene's germline CDR1 is SQVTM and CDR2 ANQGSEA. The CDR3 runs 14 residues. The germline V and J ends were trimmed by 5 bases and 7 bases, with 18 bases remaining between them. The CDR3 DNA reads TGCAGCGTTCTGCCTCCCTCCCGGACGAATGAGCAGTTCTTC. It codes for CSVLPPSRTNEQFF.

This clone was counted a few times. V usage is TRBV7-2 and J usage is TRBJ2-3; 7 nucleotides line up with TRBD2. Germline assignment: CDR1 SGHTA and CDR2 FQGNSA. The CDR3 covers 15 residues. Trimming took 2 bases from V and 1 from J; bases not matched to a gene: 3. CDR3 in DNA: TGTGCCAGCAGCTTATCCCGGGGGGGCACAGATACGCAGTATTTT. Translating gives CASSLSRGGTDTQYF. Full variable domain (remainder filled in from reference TRBV7-2 and TRBJ2-3): GAGVSQSPSNKVTEKGKDVELRCDPISGHTALYWYRQSLGQGLEFLIYFQGNSAPDKSGLPSDRFSAERTGGSVSTLTIQRTQQEDSAVYLCASSLSRGGTDTQYFGPGTRLTVL.

The J gene is TRBJ1-1, the V gene TRBV19; D is ambiguous. Germline CDR1 is LNHDA and CDR2 is SQIVND (reference sequence). The V end lost 5 bases, the J end lost 2 bases, and 12 bases lay between the germline ends. The CDR3 totals 14 residues. CDR3 coding DNA: TGTGCCAGTAGTTTTGAGGGCCGAAACACTGAAGCTTTCTTT. Protein product: CASSFEGRNTEAFF.

The rearrangement uses TRBV6-1 and TRBJ2-7, with TRBD1 identical over 9 bases. The CDR3 length is 15 residues. Per the germline V gene, CDR1 is MNHNS and CDR2 is SASEGT. V dropped 1 base and J dropped 6; count of bases not matched to a gene: 7. The CDR3 region is CASSEGWTGVGEQYF. Written as DNA, the CDR3 is TGTGCCAGCAGTGAAGGGTGGACAGGGGTGGGCGAGCAGTACTTC.

This chain links TRBV28 with TRBJ1-4, with 9 bases that match TRBD1. Trimming cost V 3 bases and J 5 bases; bases outside gene matches: 4. Germline lookup yields CDR1 MDHEN and CDR2 SYDVKM. This CDR3 region has 15 residues. CDR3 sequence reads: CASSFFGTGNEKLFF. The CDR3 DNA is TGTGCCAGCAGTTTCTTTGGGACAGGGAATGAAAAACTGTTTTTT.

V and J are TRBV9 and TRBJ2-7, with 9 bases identical to TRBD1. The V gene's germline CDR1 is SGDLS and CDR2 YYNGEE. The CDR3 runs 14 residues. The J segment lost 6 bases and the V segment lost 4 bases, leaving 8 bases of the junction unmatched. The CDR3 DNA reads as TGTGCCAGCAGCCCCAGGACAGGGGTTACCGAGCAGTACTTC. Translation: CASSPRTGVTEQYF.

The chain is built from TRBV28 and TRBJ1-2; 9 bases match TRBD1. The CDR3 loop spans 12 amino acids. Germline loops: CDR1 MDHEN, CDR2 SYDVKM. V shed 8 bases and J 7 bases; nucleotides not matched to a gene: 5. The CDR3 is CASEQGAFGYTF. CDR3 nucleotide sequence: TGTGCCAGCGAACAGGGGGCGTTTGGCTACACCTTC.

This clone was counted only a few times. The chain is built from TRBV7-2 and TRBJ2-3; a weak D match, TRBD1 (6 bases). Between the trimmed V and J ends, which lost 2 bases and 4 bases, there was a span of 13 bases. This CDR3 has 15 amino acids. Germline CDR1 SGHTA, CDR2 FQGNSA. The CDR3 sequence: CASSLHSGGADTQYF. For the CDR3, the DNA is TGTGCCAGCAGCTTACACAGTGGGGGCGCAGATACGCAGTATTTT.

The count of this clone is one. The rearrangement uses TRBV6-5 and TRBJ2-7; a weak D match, TRBD1 (5 bases). Trimming shortened V by 6 bases and J by 7 bases, and 13 bases separated the two germline ends. This CDR3 is built from 12 residues. Germline V gene data show CDR1 as MNHEY and CDR2 as SVGAGI. This CDR3 reads CASRRYRLEQYF. In DNA form, the CDR3 reads TGTGCCAGCAGACGCTACAGGCTAGAGCAGTACTTC.

This chain connects TRBV2 to TRBJ1-2, with unresolved D. Deletions cut 6 bases from V and 3 bases from J, with 17 bases between. Germline values: CDR1 SNHLY, CDR2 FYNNEI. The CDR3 covers 15 residues. Written as DNA, the CDR3 is TGTGCCAGCAGCCCTATTACGAGTCCCGACTATGGCTACACCTTC. Protein product: CASSPITSPDYGYTF.

Remarks on this clone: Given a much more abundant clone one base away, this may be a read error. CDR3 sequence (DNA): TGTGCCGGCAGCCCCCAGTCTGCCAAAAACATTCAGTACTTC. This gives the protein CAGSPQSAKNIQYF. The rearrangement uses TRBV6-6 and TRBJ2-4; D uncertain. Germline CDR1 and CDR2: MNHNY and SVGAGI (reference sequence). The CDR3 sequence is 14 residues long.

The V call is TRBV2, the J call TRBJ2-4, with 10 bases lining up with TRBD2. Per the germline V gene, CDR1 is SNHLY and CDR2 is FYNNEI. This CDR3 is built from 16 residues. The ends lost 2 bases at V and 6 bases at J; junction bases unmatched: 7. The CDR3 loop reads CASSETSGISSNIQYF. DNA for the CDR3: TGTGCCAGCAGTGAAACTAGCGGGATATCTTCAAACATTCAGTACTTC.

The genes are TRBV5-6 and TRBJ2-1; D ambiguous. The germline gives CDR1 SGHDT, CDR2 YYEEEE. V lost 4 bases and J 2 bases, leaving 13 bases between the germline ends. The CDR3 has 15 residues. CDR3 nucleotides: TGTGCCAGCAGCCCATCACAGAACCCCTACAATGAGCAGTTCTTC. Its translation is CASSPSQNPYNEQFF.